One and the same sample provided the 28 T cell receptor beta chains below, sequenced in a study of PD-L1 blockade in urothelial cancer. Libraries were prepared by immunoSEQ multiplex PCR; TCRdb keeps only in-frame clonotypes and omits some of them. This table has roughly 42,000 clones, more than 80% appearing once. As for time point: peripheral blood 6 weeks after treatment start. Source: PBMCs, taken around atezolizumab (anti-PD-L1) treatment. These receptors were taken from a man in his 70s with urothelial cancer.

This clone was recorded only once. This rearrangement joins TRBV5-1 to TRBJ2-1; possibly TRBD2 for D (5 bases). CDR3 length: 13 amino acids. CDR1 SGHRS and CDR2 YFSETQ come from the germline V gene. V shed 0 bases and J shed 7 bases, with 8 bases lying between them. The CDR3 protein is CASSLGSGNEQFF. CDR3 sequence (DNA): TGCGCCAGCAGCTTGGGTTCGGGAAATGAGCAGTTCTTC.

The chain employs TRBV7-3 and TRBJ2-2; 12 bases line up with TRBD1. The V gene's germline CDR1 is SGHTA and CDR2 FQGTGA. This CDR3 is 15 amino acids long. The J segment lost 7 bases and the V segment lost 5 bases, leaving 5 bases of the junction unmatched. This CDR3 is CASSVGQGAIGELFF. The CDR3 DNA reads as TGTGCCAGCAGCGTGGGACAGGGGGCCATCGGGGAGCTGTTTTTT.

The chain links TRBV5-1 to TRBJ2-1, with 8 bases lining up with TRBD2. Germline CDR1 SGHRS, CDR2 YFSETQ. The CDR3 sequence is 16 residues long. Trimming took 0 bases from V and 1 from J; bases not matched to a gene: 3. Written as DNA, the CDR3 is TGCGCCAGCAGCTTGGTGGCGGGGGGATCCTACAATGAGCAGTTCTTC. This gives the protein CASSLVAGGSYNEQFF.

This chain joins TRBV5-4 and TRBJ2-1; perhaps TRBD2 as D (6 bases). CDR3 length: 14 residues. The V end lost 4 bases, the J end lost 9 bases, and 17 bases lay between the germline ends. CDR1 is SGHNT, CDR2 YYREEE, per germline (reference sequence). The DNA for the CDR3 is TGTGCCAGCAGCGAGGGACTCCGTTTCGGTGAGCAGTTCTTC. Translation: CASSEGLRFGEQFF.

The chain links TRBV11-1 to TRBJ2-1, with D possibly matching TRBD2 (6 bases). Germline lookup yields CDR1 SGHAT and CDR2 FQDESV (reference sequence). V lost 4 bases to trimming and J lost 9 bases, with 19 bases between them. The CDR3 covers 15 residues. CDR3 region: CASSSAGTGVSEQFF. The DNA of the CDR3 is TGTGCCAGCAGCTCTGCTGGGACGGGGGTGAGTGAGCAGTTCTTC. The variable domain in full, with the rest retrieved from reference TRBV11-1 and TRBJ2-1, is EAEVAQSPRYKITEKSQAVAFWCDPISGHATLYWYRQILGQGPELLVQFQDESVVDDSQLPKDRFSAERLKGVDSTLKIQPAELGDSAMYLCASSSAGTGVSEQFFGPGTRLTVL.

CDR3 sequence: CASSLTGTGPYEQYF. CDR3 in DNA: TGCGCCAGCAGCTTAACCGGGACAGGCCCCTACGAGCAGTACTTC. This chain links TRBV5-1 with TRBJ2-7; 8 bases agree with TRBD1. Trimming removed 2 bases from V and 2 bases from J; junction bases left unmatched: 6. The CDR3 is made up of 15 amino acids. The V gene's germline CDR1 is SGHRS and CDR2 YFSETQ.

This sequence joins TRBV5-1 and TRBJ2-7, with 8 positions matching TRBD2. The germline V gene has CDR1 SGHRS and CDR2 YFSETQ. The CDR3 loop spans 19 amino acids. V trimming: 1 base; J trimming: 4 bases; junction bases outside the gene matches: 19. The CDR3 reads CASSLTTGSPGLGTYEQYF. The CDR3 coding sequence is TGCGCCAGCAGCTTGACAACAGGTTCCCCGGGACTAGGTACTTACGAGCAGTACTTC.

The chain combines TRBV2 with TRBJ1-1; TRBD1 aligns across 8 bases. Germline CDR1 SNHLY, CDR2 FYNNEI. There are 14 residues in the CDR3. V dropped 6 bases and J dropped 5; count of bases not matched to a gene: 8. CDR3 amino acids: CASSPPDRATEAFF. The CDR3 region has the DNA TGTGCCAGCAGCCCACCGGACAGGGCTACTGAAGCTTTCTTT.

The gene calls are TRBV5-1 and TRBJ2-3; D is perhaps TRBD2 (6 bases). V shed 0 bases and J shed 4 bases, with 15 bases lying between them. The CDR3 contains 16 residues. Germline CDR1 reads SGHRS; CDR2 reads YFSETQ. This chain's CDR3 is CASSLAGQGGADTQYF. CDR3 coding DNA: TGCGCCAGCAGCTTGGCCGGCCAGGGAGGTGCAGATACGCAGTATTTT.

This clone was detected once. The V and J genes are TRBV6-4 and TRBJ2-2, with 7 bases identical to TRBD2. Germline CDR1 is MRHNA and CDR2 is SNTAGT. The trim removed 0 bases at V and 2 bases at J, leaving 3 bases unmatched. This CDR3 spans 16 amino acids. The CDR3 loop is CASSDSREINTGELFF. The CDR3 coding sequence is TGTGCCAGCAGTGACTCGCGGGAGATTAACACCGGGGAGCTGTTTTTT.

The chain uses TRBV5-6 and TRBJ2-5; 14 nucleotides match TRBD2. The V gene end was trimmed by 4 bases and the J gene end by 10 bases; junction bases not matched to a gene: 6. CDR3 length: 14 amino acids. CDR1 is SGHDT and CDR2 is YYEEEE in the germline V gene. CDR3 in amino acids: CASSQGTSGRDQYF. The CDR3 bases are TGTGCCAGCAGCCAAGGGACTAGCGGGAGAGACCAGTACTTC.

V is TRBV19 and J is TRBJ2-2, with TRBD2 identical over 11 bases. Per the germline V gene, CDR1 is LNHDA and CDR2 is SQIVND (reference sequence). The trim removed 3 bases at V and 5 bases at J, leaving 5 bases unmatched. The CDR3 runs to 16 residues. This CDR3 is CASSILRLAGTGELFF. The CDR3 DNA is TGTGCCAGTAGTATCCTACGACTAGCGGGAACCGGGGAGCTGTTTTTT.

This clone was recorded once. This chain links TRBV19 with TRBJ1-1; 8 bases are shared with TRBD1. Germline-derived CDR1 and CDR2 are LNHDA and SQIVND (reference sequence). There are 16 residues in the CDR3. Losses at the gene ends were 0 bases for V and 3 bases for J; bases not matched to a gene: 6. In DNA form, the CDR3 reads TGTGCCAGTAGTATAGACCTTAACAGGGGGTACACTGAAGCTTTCTTT. It is translated as CASSIDLNRGYTEAFF.

This rearrangement joins TRBV27 to TRBJ1-2, with D possibly being TRBD1 (6 bases). Germline V gene lookup returns CDR1 MNHEY and CDR2 SMNVEV (reference sequence). The CDR3 has 15 amino acids. V lost 0 bases and J 5 bases, leaving 13 bases between the germline ends. CDR3 in amino acids: CASSLSRARGYGYTF. CDR3 sequence (DNA): TGTGCCAGCAGTTTATCGAGGGCAAGGGGGTATGGCTACACCTTC.

The rearrangement links TRBV5-1 to TRBJ2-3; possibly TRBD2 for D (5 bases). The CDR3 consists of 16 residues. Germline CDR1 reads SGHRS; CDR2 reads YFSETQ. V lost 1 base to trimming and J lost 2 bases, with 14 bases between them. The CDR3 is CASSLSLAGTTDTQYF. CDR3 DNA sequence: TGCGCCAGCAGCTTGAGCCTAGCAGGAACCACAGATACGCAGTATTTT.

The CDR3 DNA reads TGCACCAGCAGCCCACCGACTAGCGGGAGTGGTGGAGAGACCCAGTACTTC. Translating it yields CTSSPPTSGSGGETQYF. The chain combines TRBV1 with TRBJ2-5; the table's TRBD2 call for D was not verified on the DNA. TRBV1 is assigned pseudogene status. The CDR3 runs to 17 residues.

V and J are TRBV9 and TRBJ2-4; possibly TRBD1 for D (6 bases). Between the trimmed V and J ends, which lost 4 bases and 5 bases, there was a span of 19 bases. Per the germline V gene, CDR1 is SGDLS and CDR2 is YYNGEE. The length of the CDR3 is 16 residues. CDR3 DNA: TGTGCCAGCAGCCTAAGCATCACAGGGCCCGAAAACATTCAGTACTTC. Its translation is CASSLSITGPENIQYF.

The chain carries TRBV19 and TRBJ2-7; a weak D match, TRBD1 (6 bases). Deletions cut 5 bases from V and 2 bases from J, with 16 bases between. The CDR3 sequence is 15 residues long. Germline V gene data show CDR1 as LNHDA and CDR2 as SQIVND (reference sequence). CDR3 DNA sequence: TGTGCCAGTAGTCCCCCGGACAGATTTCCCTACGAGCAGTACTTC. It codes for CASSPPDRFPYEQYF.

V is TRBV27 and J is TRBJ2-7; D call uncertain. This CDR3 has 10 amino acids. Germline assignment: CDR1 MNHEY and CDR2 SMNVEV (reference sequence). V lost 7 bases, J lost 6 bases, and 7 bases lay in between. CDR3 sequence: CASNILEQYF. CDR3 nucleotide sequence: TGTGCCAGCAACATCCTCGAGCAGTACTTC.

This rearrangement joins TRBV2 to TRBJ1-2; D is possibly TRBD1 (5 bases). Trimming took off 6 bases at V and 4 bases at J, with 12 bases between the two ends. Germline V gives CDR1 SNHLY, CDR2 FYNNEI. The CDR3 has 13 amino acids. The CDR3 here is CASSDGAAYGYTF. The CDR3 DNA reads TGTGCCAGCAGCGATGGGGCTGCCTATGGCTACACCTTC.

This chain uses TRBV29-1 with TRBJ1-1; no firm D call. CDR1 SQVTM and CDR2 ANQGSEA come from the germline V gene. Trimming took off 6 bases at V and 4 bases at J, with 15 bases between the two ends. This CDR3 contains 13 residues. The CDR3 loop is CSVYPGRFTEAFF. CDR3 in DNA: TGCAGCGTCTACCCGGGAAGGTTCACTGAAGCTTTCTTT.

The chain carries TRBV15 and TRBJ1-1; TRBD1 is a possible D gene (5 bases). The CDR3 spans 17 residues. The ends were cut back, 1 base at V and 1 base at J, with 16 bases in the middle. Germline CDR1 reads LNHNV; CDR2 reads YYDKDF (reference sequence). CDR3 protein: CATSRGVGGNRNTEAFF. The DNA for the CDR3 is TGTGCCACCAGCAGAGGGGTTGGGGGGAACCGGAACACTGAAGCTTTCTTT.

V is TRBV11-2 and J is TRBJ2-7; D is unresolved. The CDR3 sequence is 14 residues long. Trimming took off 2 bases at V and 1 base at J, with 9 bases between the two ends. The germline V gene encodes CDR1 SGHAT and CDR2 FQNNGV. This CDR3 reads CASSLSDGSYEQYF. CDR3 DNA sequence: TGTGCCAGCAGCTTAAGCGACGGATCCTACGAGCAGTACTTC.

The chain combines TRBV19 with TRBJ2-7; 8 bases agree with TRBD2. Germline trimming cut 6 bases from V and 4 bases from J; bases unmatched to any gene: 17. The CDR3 spans 17 residues. Germline CDR1 reads LNHDA; CDR2 reads SQIVND (reference sequence). As DNA, the CDR3 is TGTGCCAGTAGGAAGGGAACCCAGCGGGGGCCTGGATACGAGCAGTACTTC. As protein: CASRKGTQRGPGYEQYF.

This chain connects TRBV18 to TRBJ2-1, with 8 positions matching TRBD1. Unmatched junction bases numbered 3, after V lost 5 bases and J lost 12 bases. The CDR3 has 11 amino acids. Germline V lookup: CDR1 KGHSH, CDR2 LQKENI. CDR3 residues: CASSSDRGQFF. The CDR3 coding sequence is TGTGCCAGCTCATCAGACAGGGGGCAGTTCTTC. Complete variable domain (other parts from reference TRBV18 and TRBJ2-1): NAGVMQNPRHLVRRRGQEARLRCSPMKGHSHVYWYRQLPEEGLKFMVYLQKENIIDESGMPKERFSAEFPKEGPSILRIQQVVRGDSAAYFCASSSDRGQFFGPGTRLTVL.

This sequence joins TRBV6-5 and TRBJ2-7, with D possibly being TRBD1 (6 bases). The CDR3 has 12 residues. Germline values: CDR1 MNHEY, CDR2 SVGAGI. The V end lost 1 base, the J end lost 6 bases, and 7 bases lay between the germline ends. The CDR3 is CASSYLGGEQYF. In nucleotides, the CDR3 is TGTGCCAGCAGTTACTTAGGGGGCGAGCAGTACTTC.

This clone has more than one count but fewer than ten. The chain employs TRBV5-6 and TRBJ1-1; D remains ambiguous. This CDR3 has 12 amino acids. V shed 5 bases and J shed 6 bases, with 11 bases lying between them. Germline loops: CDR1 SGHDT, CDR2 YYEEEE. CDR3 loop: CASSPGSAEAFF. The CDR3 DNA reads as TGTGCCAGCAGTCCGGGGAGCGCTGAAGCTTTCTTT.

CDR3 in amino acids: CASSIISSGDYEQYF. In DNA, the CDR3 is TGTGCCAGTAGTATCATCTCTAGCGGGGACTACGAGCAGTACTTC. The V gene is TRBV19, the J gene TRBJ2-7; 9 positions agree with TRBD2. The CDR3 is made up of 15 amino acids. The trim removed 3 bases at V and 3 bases at J, leaving 6 bases unmatched. Germline CDR1 is LNHDA and CDR2 is SQIVND (reference sequence).